A selection of T cell receptor beta chains follows, all from one sample in a study of cytomegalovirus exposure and HLA in healthy donors. Assay: immunoSEQ multiplex PCR; the TCRdb copy retains only in-frame clones and omits some. The data hold 150,000 to 200,000 clones, with 60% to 80% observed a single time. The sample was PBMCs. The receptors originated from a male donor in good health and CMV-seronegative. The CDR3 runs from the conserved cysteine through the conserved F or W. A D gene is named only where the DNA matches it firmly. Clone size is given for some rows only: seen once, a few or many times, or a class if the clone is expanded.

CDR3 protein: CASSQERGSTGELFF
CDR3 DNA: TGCGCCAGCAGCCAAGAGAGAGGGAGCACCGGGGAGCTGTTTTTT
J gene: TRBJ2-2
D gene: NA
clone size: NA
V gene: TRBV4-3

CDR3 protein: CASRVTWSSNQPQHF
CDR3 DNA: TGTGCCAGTCGGGTTACATGGTCTAGCAATCAGCCCCAGCATTTT
J gene: TRBJ1-5
D gene: NA
clone size: NA
V gene: TRBV19

CDR3 protein: CASIQGALNTEAFF
CDR3 DNA: TGTGCCAGCATCCAGGGGGCCCTGAACACTGAAGCTTTCTTT
J gene: TRBJ1-1
D gene: TRBD1
clone size: NA
V gene: TRBV28

CDR3 protein: CASSLSGTGAYEQYF
CDR3 DNA: TGTGCCAGCAGCCTTTCCGGGACAGGGGCCTACGAGCAGTACTTC
J gene: TRBJ2-7
D gene: TRBD1
clone size: NA
V gene: TRBV27

CDR3 protein: CAWNRGGSSYEQYF
CDR3 DNA: TGTGCCTGGAATAGGGGGGGGAGCTCCTACGAGCAGTACTTC
J gene: TRBJ2-7
D gene: NA
clone size: NA
V gene: TRBV30

CDR3 protein: CASSLVLAGATDTQYF
CDR3 DNA: TGTGCCAGCAGCTTGGTATTAGCGGGAGCCACAGATACGCAGTATTTT
J gene: TRBJ2-3
D gene: TRBD2
clone size: few
V gene: TRBV5-6

CDR3 protein: CASSLPTSGLYEQYF
CDR3 DNA: TGCGCCAGCAGCTTGCCGACTAGCGGACTCTACGAGCAGTACTTC
J gene: TRBJ2-7
D gene: TRBD2
clone size: NA
V gene: TRBV5-1

CDR3 protein: CASSQGQWNYGYTF
CDR3 DNA: TGTGCCAGCAGTCAGGGACAGTGGAACTATGGCTACACCTTC
J gene: TRBJ1-2
D gene: TRBD1
clone size: NA
V gene: TRBV6-5

CDR3 protein: CASSQDRGIVNEKLFF
CDR3 DNA: TGCGCCAGCAGCCAAGATAGAGGGATTGTTAATGAAAAACTGTTTTTT
J gene: TRBJ1-4
D gene: NA
clone size: few
V gene: TRBV4-3

CDR3 protein: CASSLGEGQGAVNEQYF
CDR3 DNA: TGTGCCAGCAGCTTAGGGGAGGGGCAGGGGGCAGTCAACGAGCAGTACTTC
J gene: TRBJ2-7
D gene: NA
clone size: NA
V gene: TRBV7-2

CDR3 protein: CASSYTGGNQPQHF
CDR3 DNA: TGTGCCAGCAGTTACACAGGGGGCAATCAGCCCCAGCATTTT
J gene: TRBJ1-5
D gene: TRBD1
clone size: NA
V gene: TRBV6-6

CDR3 protein: CASSVFGQETQYF
CDR3 DNA: TGTGCCAGCAGCGTATTCGGCCAAGAGACCCAGTACTTC
J gene: TRBJ2-5
D gene: NA
clone size: NA
V gene: TRBV9

CDR3 protein: CASSLSGRYSGNTIYF
CDR3 DNA: TGTGCCAGCAGTTTATCGGGGCGCTACTCTGGAAACACCATATATTTT
J gene: TRBJ1-3
D gene: NA
clone size: once
V gene: TRBV27

CDR3 protein: CSVDRAGTNEKLFF
CDR3 DNA: TGCAGCGTCGACAGGGCCGGAACTAATGAAAAACTGTTTTTT
J gene: TRBJ1-4
D gene: TRBD1
clone size: NA
V gene: TRBV29-1

CDR3 protein: CASSVGGQGSYEQYF
CDR3 DNA: TGTGCCAGCAGCGTAGGGGGACAGGGCTCCTACGAGCAGTACTTC
J gene: TRBJ2-7
D gene: TRBD1
clone size: NA
V gene: TRBV9

CDR3 protein: CASSLLDYGYTF
CDR3 DNA: TGTGCCAGCAGCTTGTTAGACTATGGCTACACCTTC
J gene: TRBJ1-2
D gene: NA
clone size: NA
V gene: TRBV5-6

CDR3 protein: CASSLVAGRNSGANVLTF
CDR3 DNA: TGTGCCAGCAGCTTAGTAGCGGGACGCAACTCTGGGGCCAACGTCCTGACTTTC
J gene: TRBJ2-6
D gene: TRBD2
clone size: NA
V gene: TRBV7-6

CDR3 protein: CSVEDLWTGTYEQYF
CDR3 DNA: TGCAGCGTTGAAGATCTCTGGACAGGGACCTACGAGCAGTACTTC
J gene: TRBJ2-7
D gene: TRBD1
clone size: NA
V gene: TRBV29-1

CDR3 protein: CASSSRPTGELFF
CDR3 DNA: TGTGCCAGCAGTTCTAGACCCACCGGGGAGCTGTTTTTT
J gene: TRBJ2-2
D gene: NA
clone size: NA
V gene: TRBV27

CDR3 protein: CASSSGLYNEQFF
CDR3 DNA: TGTGCCAGCAGCTCGGGACTTTACAATGAGCAGTTCTTC
J gene: TRBJ2-1
D gene: NA
clone size: few
V gene: TRBV5-4

CDR3 protein: CASRTGSNEQYF
CDR3 DNA: TGTGCCAGCCGGACAGGGTCGAACGAGCAGTACTTC
J gene: TRBJ2-7
D gene: TRBD1
clone size: NA
V gene: TRBV19

CDR3 protein: CASSLSAGETYEQYF
CDR3 DNA: TGTGCCAGCAGCTTAAGTGCAGGGGAAACATACGAGCAGTACTTC
J gene: TRBJ2-7
D gene: NA
clone size: NA
V gene: TRBV7-3

CDR3 protein: CASSVGQGTEAFF
CDR3 DNA: TGTGCCAGCAGCGTTGGACAGGGGACTGAAGCTTTCTTT
J gene: TRBJ1-1
D gene: TRBD1
clone size: NA
V gene: TRBV7-3

CDR3 protein: CASSAPGTVDNEQFF
CDR3 DNA: TGTGCCAGCAGCGCCCCCGGGACAGTCGACAATGAGCAGTTCTTC
J gene: TRBJ2-1
D gene: TRBD1
clone size: NA
V gene: TRBV9

CDR3 protein: CASSPRRRGSPLHF
CDR3 DNA: TGTGCCAGCTCCCCGCGGCGTAGGGGTTCACCCCTCCACTTT
J gene: TRBJ1-6
D gene: NA
clone size: few
V gene: TRBV27

CDR3 protein: CASSLFSGWNEQFF
CDR3 DNA: TGTGCCAGCAGCTTATTTTCAGGGTGGAATGAGCAGTTCTTC
J gene: TRBJ2-1
D gene: NA
clone size: NA
V gene: TRBV7-3

CDR3 protein: CASSLTSTGELFF
CDR3 DNA: TGTGCCAGCAGCTTAACGAGCACCGGGGAGCTGTTTTTT
J gene: TRBJ2-2
D gene: NA
clone size: NA
V gene: TRBV7-7

CDR3 protein: CASSLVGQGNTGELFF
CDR3 DNA: TGTGCCAGCAGCTTAGTCGGGCAGGGGAACACCGGGGAGCTGTTTTTT
J gene: TRBJ2-2
D gene: NA
clone size: NA
V gene: TRBV11-3

CDR3 protein: CASRGPRGETQYF
CDR3 DNA: TGTGCCAGCCGTGGACCAAGAGGGGAGACCCAGTACTTC
J gene: TRBJ2-5
D gene: NA
clone size: NA
V gene: TRBV2

CDR3 protein: CASSDLAESYEQYF
CDR3 DNA: TGTGCCAGCAGTGATCTAGCGGAATCCTACGAGCAGTACTTC
J gene: TRBJ2-7
D gene: TRBD2
clone size: NA
V gene: TRBV6-5

CDR3 protein: CASSTWTGSSGANVLTF
CDR3 DNA: TGCGCCAGCAGCACTTGGACAGGGTCCTCTGGGGCCAACGTCCTGACTTTC
J gene: TRBJ2-6
D gene: TRBD1
clone size: once
V gene: TRBV4-1

CDR3 protein: CASSLGQGQREKLFF
CDR3 DNA: TGTGCCAGCAGCTTAGGACAGGGACAGAGGGAAAAACTGTTTTTT
J gene: TRBJ1-4
D gene: TRBD1
clone size: few
V gene: TRBV11-2

CDR3 protein: CASSPGNTEAFF
CDR3 DNA: TGTGCCAGCAGTCCAGGCAACACTGAAGCTTTCTTT
J gene: TRBJ1-1
D gene: NA
clone size: few
V gene: TRBV5-4

CDR3 protein: CASSQEIREYEQYF
CDR3 DNA: TGCGCCAGCAGCCAAGAGATCAGGGAATACGAGCAGTACTTC
J gene: TRBJ2-7
D gene: NA
clone size: NA
V gene: TRBV4-3

CDR3 protein: CSVESASSYNEQFF
CDR3 DNA: TGCAGCGTTGAATCCGCCAGCTCCTACAATGAGCAGTTCTTC
J gene: TRBJ2-1
D gene: NA
clone size: NA
V gene: TRBV29-1

CDR3 protein: CASSRTSGNTDTQYF
CDR3 DNA: TGTGCCAGCAGCAGGACTAGCGGCAACACAGATACGCAGTATTTT
J gene: TRBJ2-3
D gene: TRBD2
clone size: NA
V gene: TRBV7-9

CDR3 protein: CASTRDRDPKNIQYF
CDR3 DNA: TGTGCCAGCACCCGGGACAGGGATCCCAAAAACATTCAGTACTTC
J gene: TRBJ2-4
D gene: TRBD1
clone size: NA
V gene: TRBV6-1

CDR3 protein: CASSLGGAPLQPQHF
CDR3 DNA: TGTGCCAGCAGCTTAGGAGGGGCGCCTCTTCAGCCCCAGCATTTT
J gene: TRBJ1-5
D gene: NA
clone size: few
V gene: TRBV13

CDR3 protein: CATSRAGVNTEAFF
CDR3 DNA: TGTGCCACCAGCAGAGCGGGTGTGAACACTGAAGCTTTCTTT
J gene: TRBJ1-1
D gene: NA
clone size: NA
V gene: TRBV15

CDR3 protein: CASSFGTGEETQYF
CDR3 DNA: TGCGCCAGCAGCTTCGGGACAGGGGAAGAGACCCAGTACTTC
J gene: TRBJ2-5
D gene: TRBD1
clone size: NA
V gene: TRBV5-1

CDR3 protein: CSVWQNNEKLFF
CDR3 DNA: TGCAGCGTTTGGCAGAATAATGAAAAACTGTTTTTT
J gene: TRBJ1-4
D gene: NA
clone size: NA
V gene: TRBV29-1

CDR3 protein: CASSATGSPGETQYF
CDR3 DNA: TGTGCCAGCAGTGCAACGGGGTCCCCGGGAGAGACCCAGTACTTC
J gene: TRBJ2-5
D gene: NA
clone size: NA
V gene: TRBV6-5

CDR3 protein: CASSLDPSRRGEQFF
CDR3 DNA: TGTGCCAGCAGCTTAGATCCTAGTCGGAGGGGTGAGCAGTTCTTC
J gene: TRBJ2-1
D gene: NA
clone size: NA
V gene: TRBV7-8

CDR3 protein: CASSGQGSEAFF
CDR3 DNA: TGTGCCAGCAGCGGACAGGGATCCGAAGCTTTCTTT
J gene: TRBJ1-1
D gene: TRBD1
clone size: NA
V gene: TRBV2

CDR3 protein: CASSRQSPYEQYF
CDR3 DNA: TGTGCCAGCAGCAGACAGTCCCCCTACGAGCAGTACTTC
J gene: TRBJ2-7
D gene: NA
clone size: NA
V gene: TRBV28

CDR3 protein: CASSPSGTGAGYTF
CDR3 DNA: TGTGCCAGCTCACCCTCCGGGACAGGGGCCGGCTACACCTTC
J gene: TRBJ1-2
D gene: TRBD1
clone size: few
V gene: TRBV18

CDR3 protein: CASSPGTSGPYNEQFF
CDR3 DNA: TGTGCCAGCAGCCCAGGCACTAGCGGGCCCTACAATGAGCAGTTCTTC
J gene: TRBJ2-1
D gene: TRBD2
clone size: NA
V gene: TRBV9